This T cell receptor (beta chain) was captured by sequencing in a study of technical replicates of blood from a handful of donors. TCRdb's copy holds only in-frame clones and misses some; the assay was immunoSEQ multiplex PCR. Of about 74,000 clones in the sample, 85% to 95% are singletons; the top ten hold about 0.27%. The CDR3 has 14 amino acids. In germline, CDR1 is MNHNS, CDR2 SASEGT. V lost 2 bases and J 2 bases, leaving 10 bases between the germline ends. The rearrangement links TRBV6-1 to TRBJ2-7; perhaps TRBD2 as D (6 bases). This receptor was taken from a human donor in good health. Sequencing used T cells isolated from PBMCs. CDR3 DNA sequence: TGTGCCAGCAGTGAAATCCGACTAGCCTACGAGCAGTACTTC. Its protein is CASSEIRLAYEQYF.